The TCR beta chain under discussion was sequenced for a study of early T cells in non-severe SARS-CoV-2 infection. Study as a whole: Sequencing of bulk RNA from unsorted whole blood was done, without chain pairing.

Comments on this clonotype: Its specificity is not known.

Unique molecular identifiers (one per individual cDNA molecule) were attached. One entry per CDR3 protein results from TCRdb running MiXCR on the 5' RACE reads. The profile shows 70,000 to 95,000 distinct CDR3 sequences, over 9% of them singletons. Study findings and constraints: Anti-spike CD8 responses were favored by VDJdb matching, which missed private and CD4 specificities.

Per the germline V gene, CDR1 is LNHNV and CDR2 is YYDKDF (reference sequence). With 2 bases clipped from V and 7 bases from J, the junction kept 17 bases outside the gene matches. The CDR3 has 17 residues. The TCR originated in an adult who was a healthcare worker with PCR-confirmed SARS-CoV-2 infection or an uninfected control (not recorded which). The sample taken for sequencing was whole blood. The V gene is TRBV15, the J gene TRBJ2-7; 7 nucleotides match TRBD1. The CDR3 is CATSRLGTLTGPGEQYF. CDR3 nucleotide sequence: TGTGCCACCAGCAGATTGGGGACCTTGACAGGGCCGGGGGAGCAGTACTTC.